These 3 T cell receptor beta chains came from one sample sequenced in a study of cytomegalovirus exposure and HLA in healthy donors. With 60 Vbeta and 13 Jbeta primers, the PCR was carried out. Assay used: immunoSEQ multiplex PCR; TCRdb lists only in-frame clones, some missing. Seen here are around 300,000 clones, around nine tenths observed once, and the top ten hold about 2.5%. Sequences were obtained from PBMCs. The receptors originated from a woman aged 18-29 years in good health and CMV-seronegative.

A single count supports this clone. The chain has TRBV10-3 and TRBJ2-7; TRBD1 agrees at 7 bases. Germline-derived CDR1 and CDR2 are ENHRY and SYGVKD. This CDR3 is 14 amino acids long. V shed 7 bases, J shed 5 bases, and the junction held 11 bases outside the gene matches. The CDR3 region is CAITPQGQRNEQYF. For the CDR3, the DNA is TGTGCCATCACCCCCCAGGGACAGAGGAACGAGCAGTACTTC.

V and J are TRBV6-6 and TRBJ1-5; 8 nucleotides agree with TRBD1. CDR3 length equals 12 residues. After removal of 11 bases from V and 6 bases from J, the junction contained 6 bases not matched to a gene. CDR1 is MNHNY, CDR2 SVGAGI, per germline (reference sequence). CDR3 protein: CAATGGGQPQHF. DNA for the CDR3: TGTGCCGCAACAGGGGGTGGTCAGCCCCAGCATTTT.

DNA for the CDR3: TGTGCCAGCAGCTTGTCAGAGGGTAGCAATCAGCCCCAGCATTTT. Protein sequence: CASSLSEGSNQPQHF. The chain couples TRBV7-8 to TRBJ1-5; D gene uncertain. V was trimmed by 3 bases and J by 0 bases, leaving 9 bases between them. Per the germline V gene, CDR1 is SGHVS and CDR2 is FQNEAQ. This CDR3 comprises 15 residues.